Given below is one T cell receptor (beta chain) in context. It lacks a known antigen. No much larger clone exists at a distance of one base, and base qualities are not known. TCRbeta CDR3 regions were amplified from genomic DNA using the immunoSEQ Assay, a bias-controlled multiplex PCR. Turning to the authors' computational methods: The number of nucleated cells in each sample was estimated by amplification of reference gene primers within the assay. To quantify the absolute abundance of each unique TCRbeta CDR3 rearrangement, sequence reads were collapsed and filtered. Productive Simpson clonality was computed per sample as the square root of Simpson's diversity index over productive rearrangements. The source is immuneACCESS, and TCRdb retained only in-frame sequences with V and J called. Part of the clones is not carried over; for the studies checked, unresolved V genes explain less than half of this, and the remainder is unexplained. V and J calls plus clone size are reproduced from that table; the DNA served to infer D and trimming. The sample table records roughly 360,000 clones; over 75% of these occur just once. 1% to 1.5% of the sample rests with the top ten.

This entry comes from a study of blood T cell repertoires in COVID-19 (TCRdb year 2020). Turning to the overall study: Samples from collaborators originated in the United States, Italy and Spain and spanned both the acute and convalescent phases of COVID-19. The prospective study material was composed of cDNA or gDNA derived from T cells, B-cell-depleted T cells, or PBMCs. Subjects who had been exposed to COVID-19, were actively infected with it, or had recovered from it provided the deeply sampled blood TCRbeta repertoires that made up the dataset. A freely available public database, intended as a resource for researchers studying the immune response to SARS-CoV-2, is where the repertoires were released. Samples came from the ongoing ImmuneRACE study (first 160 participants) plus 1,254 subjects from 6 global collaborators. Nearly every sample came with metadata listing a de-identified subject ID, COVID-19 status, age in years and sex. Where available, HLA class I and class II types were obtained from metadata supplied by the sample provider rather than from assay-based typing. The research as a whole found: The amount of clinical and demographic metadata varied by source and participant and was provided uncurated.

Participants in the prospective study were aged roughly 18 to 90 years, lived in about two dozen United States geographic areas, and enrolled through a virtual design. Cohort assignment in the prospective study relied on participant-reported clinical history from a screening survey and a study questionnaire. Recovered participants in ImmuneRACE Cohort 3 were defined by two consecutive negative NP/OP PCR tests, clearance by a healthcare professional, or resolution of symptoms. Mobile phlebotomists in the prospective study collected whole blood, serum and a nasopharyngeal or oropharyngeal swab from every participant. Prospective study participants could optionally give additional blood draws and questionnaires over an approximately two-month period. Blood samples from the prospective study were shipped frozen or at room temperature prior to DNA extraction. The TCR comes from a man aged 25-45 years who had recovered from COVID-19. The specimen sequenced was PBMCs or T cells enriched from blood (not recorded which).

The DNA sequence follows: TGCGCCAGCAGCCAAGATCGGGTGGGGGGAGGTGGCTACACCTTC. It specifies CASSQDRVGGGGYTF. The chain was built from TRBV4-3 and TRBJ1-2; TRBD1 is possibly the D segment (5 matching bases). The CDR1 and CDR2 encoded by the germline V gene are LGHNA and YSLEER. The CDR3 measures 15 amino acids from cysteine to phenylalanine. Only CDR3 DNA is held: 45 bases, read in frame from base 1. The germline ends are 15 bases apart after V is trimmed by 0 bases and J by 7 bases.